Presented here are 5 T cell receptor beta chains from one specimen sequenced in a study of T cell repertoires in cytomegalovirus infection. TCRdb re-called the reads through MiXCR, storing one row per CDR3 protein. The sample consists of hundreds of thousands of distinct CDR3 sequences, 35% of them appearing once. The sample taken for sequencing was PBMCs. Receptor source: a human donor in good health (CMV status not recorded). Some clones in this sample may be carry-over from other donors' samples.

This chain connects TRBV7-9 to TRBJ2-7; 10 bases are shared with TRBD2. CDR1 is SEHNR and CDR2 is FQNEAQ in the germline V gene (reference sequence). The CDR3 is 13 residues long. V shed 5 bases and J 6 bases; nucleotides not matched to a gene: 4. Here the CDR3 reads CASSRSGRAEQYF. CDR3 sequence (DNA): TGTGCCAGCAGCCGCAGCGGGAGGGCCGAGCAGTACTTC.

The V and J genes are TRBV7-3 and TRBJ2-1; the match to TRBD2 covers 8 bases. The CDR3 contains 16 residues. Germline CDR1 is SGHTA and CDR2 is FQGTGA. Trimming at V came to 1 base and at J to 9 bases, leaving 11 bases not matched to a gene. The CDR3 protein is CASSLSASGGGGEQFF. CDR3 bases: TGTGCCAGCAGCTTAAGTGCCAGCGGGGGAGGCGGTGAGCAGTTCTTC.

The chain combines TRBV20-1 with TRBJ1-4, with D uncertain. The CDR3 totals 14 residues. Germline CDR1 DFQATT, CDR2 SNEGSKA (reference sequence). V was pared by 3 bases and J by 3 bases, with 11 bases between. The CDR3 loop reads CSASRSGSNEKLFF. The CDR3 region has the DNA TGCAGTGCTAGTCGTTCGGGATCTAATGAAAAACTGTTTTTT.

As regards this clonotype: The CDR3 carries no conserved terminal phenylalanine or tryptophan, so it likely arises from a read error. The chain joins TRBV7-4 to TRBJ1-5, with D possibly matching TRBD1 (5 bases). The CDR3 length is 14 residues. V was cut by 1 base and J by 4 bases, with 8 bases left in between. Per the germline V gene, CDR1 is SGHVT and CDR2 is SQSDAQ. The CDR3 region has the DNA TGTGCCAGCAGCTTAGGATGGGGGAATCAGCCCCAGCATTGT. Its protein product is CASSLGWGNQPQHC.

This clonotype was seen a few times. This sequence joins TRBV12-3 or TRBV12-4 and TRBJ2-7; 7 nucleotides line up with TRBD2. This CDR3 has 14 residues. The trim removed 5 bases at V and 5 bases at J, leaving 9 bases unmatched. The CDR3 loop reads CASSAVGGFDEQYF. The CDR3 coding sequence is TGTGCCAGCAGTGCGGTGGGGGGGTTCGACGAGCAGTACTTC.